A single sample gave rise to the 8 T cell receptor beta chains below, sequenced in a study. From the RT-PCR reads, TCRdb called clonotypes with MiXCR, one entry per CDR3 protein. Of almost 700,000 distinct CDR3 sequences listed, 12% to 15% are singletons. The sample was memory CD4+ T cells from blood. These receptors all come from a female donor in good health, serving as a healthy control.

The chain recombines TRBV20-1 with TRBJ1-2; TRBD1 is a possible D gene (6 bases). Germline V gene data show CDR1 as DFQATT and CDR2 as SNEGSKA (reference sequence). The CDR3 is made up of 15 amino acids. Trimming left V 3 bases short and J 6 bases short, with 20 bases between. CDR3 region: CSARRDRSPSNGYTF. The CDR3 nucleotides are TGCAGTGCTAGGAGAGACAGGTCCCCTTCCAATGGCTACACCTTC.

The rearrangement joins TRBV9 to TRBJ1-1; D might be TRBD1 (5 bases). Germline V gene data show CDR1 as SGDLS and CDR2 as YYNGEE. CDR3 length equals 13 residues. Trimming removed 6 bases from V and 11 bases from J, with 20 bases in between. CDR3 sequence: CASTPTLPGPAFF. The CDR3 DNA reads as TGTGCCAGCACCCCCACACTTCCGGGACCGGCTTTCTTT.

The rearrangement links TRBV6-2 or TRBV6-3 to TRBJ1-2; tentative D call: TRBD1 (5 bases). Germline values: CDR1 MNHEY, CDR2 SVGEGT. This CDR3 is built from 12 residues. V lost 5 bases and J lost 7, with 11 bases in between. This CDR3 is CASSTRQGGYTF. In DNA, the CDR3 is TGTGCCAGCAGTACCCGTCAGGGTGGCTACACCTTC.

This clonotype was found many times. The chain recombines TRBV6-5 with TRBJ2-6; no reliable D call. Germline V gene sequence: CDR1 MNHEY, CDR2 SVGAGI. The CDR3 length is 18 residues. Trimming took off 2 bases at V and 0 bases at J, with 14 bases between the two ends. Written as DNA, the CDR3 is TGTGCCAGCAGTTACGGACGGAATTTCTACTCTGGGGCCAACGTCCTGACTTTC. It is translated as CASSYGRNFYSGANVLTF.

The chain carries TRBV30 and TRBJ1-2; D is possibly TRBD1 (6 bases). Germline assignment: CDR1 GTSNPN and CDR2 SVGIG (reference sequence). V dropped 2 bases and J dropped 3 bases, with 10 bases sitting between them. The length of the CDR3 is 13 residues. The CDR3 coding sequence is TGTGCCTGGAGTCCTAGGGGGTACTATGGCTACACCTTC. Translation: CAWSPRGYYGYTF.

This clonotype has at least ten counts. V usage is TRBV29-1 and J usage is TRBJ1-5; D is uncertain. The germline V gene has CDR1 SQVTM and CDR2 ANQGSEA. The CDR3 sequence is 16 residues long. Deletions cut 4 bases from V and 0 bases from J, with 16 bases between. CDR3: CSVGMGGQLSNQPQHF. For the CDR3, the DNA is TGCAGCGTTGGGATGGGTGGGCAGCTTAGCAATCAGCCCCAGCATTTT.

This clonotype was found many times. This rearrangement joins TRBV5-1 to TRBJ1-4; D call uncertain. The germline V gene encodes CDR1 SGHRS and CDR2 YFSETQ. The CDR3 consists of 15 residues. Trimming left V 6 bases short and J 3 bases short, with 15 bases between. The CDR3 sequence: CASTYDPKANEKLFF. CDR3 coding DNA: TGCGCCAGCACCTATGATCCGAAGGCTAATGAAAAACTGTTTTTT.

This clonotype was seen ten or more times. The gene calls are TRBV24-1 and TRBJ2-3, with D uncertain. The V and J ends lost 4 bases and 1 base respectively, with 17 bases between them. This CDR3 comprises 17 residues. Per the germline V gene, CDR1 is KGHDR and CDR2 is SFDVKD. The CDR3 loop reads CATSDTVSSVRTDTQYF. DNA for the CDR3: TGTGCCACCAGTGACACCGTCAGCTCAGTCCGCACAGATACGCAGTATTTT.